The 14 T cell receptor beta chains below come from one sample, sequenced in a study of T cells after yellow fever vaccination. TCRdb re-derived calls from the 5' RACE reads in MiXCR, one entry per CDR3 protein. The sample contains 450,000 to 600,000 distinct CDR3 sequences, around an eighth of which appear only once. The sequencing used PBMCs, collected on the day of the yellow fever booster vaccination. All receptors come from a man younger than 40 who received the YFV17D yellow fever vaccine.

This clonotype came up a few times. This chain uses TRBV12-3 or TRBV12-4 with TRBJ2-1; weak D call: TRBD1 (6 bases). The CDR3 runs 13 residues. V was cut by 7 bases and J by 5 bases, with 12 bases left in between. The CDR3 DNA sequence: TGTGCCAGCATCCGACGGACAGACAATGAGCAGTTCTTC. Its protein is CASIRRTDNEQFF.

The chain couples TRBV4-2 to TRBJ2-1, with 10 bases that match TRBD2. The junction had 5 bases not matched to a gene; V was cut back by 10 bases and J by 2 bases. Germline-derived CDR1 and CDR2 are LGHNA and YNFKEQ. The CDR3 loop spans 14 amino acids. As DNA, the CDR3 is TGTGCCACCACCGGGACTAGCGCCTACAATGAGCAGTTCTTC. It encodes CATTGTSAYNEQFF.

This clonotype has a count of ten or more. The rearrangement joins TRBV5-1 to TRBJ1-1; 8 bases map to TRBD1. Unmatched junction bases numbered 7, after V lost 2 bases and J lost 4 bases. CDR1 is SGHRS and CDR2 is YFSETQ in the germline V gene. CDR3 length: 15 amino acids. The CDR3 bases are TGCGCCAGCAGCTTCGAGTACAGGGGGAGCACTGAAGCTTTCTTT. It specifies CASSFEYRGSTEAFF.

V is TRBV12-3 or TRBV12-4 and J is TRBJ1-1, with no clear D. CDR3 length equals 14 residues. Trimming removed 6 bases at V and 1 base at J, with 12 bases between. For the CDR3, the DNA is TGTGCCAGCAGCCTCCAAACAACGAACACTGAAGCTTTCTTT. Its translation is CASSLQTTNTEAFF.

The chain uses TRBV10-3 and TRBJ2-7; D uncertain. Germline-derived CDR1 and CDR2 are ENHRY and SYGVKD. This CDR3 comprises 13 residues. V gave up 6 bases and J gave up 3 bases, with 12 bases separating them. Here the CDR3 DNA reads TGTGCCATCAGCCCCACCAGCTACTACGAGCAGTACTTC. Translating it yields CAISPTSYYEQYF.

This clonotype was counted between two and nine times. This rearrangement joins TRBV6-5 to TRBJ2-6; D is uncertain. Looked up from germline, CDR1 is MNHEY and CDR2 is SVGAGI. The ends were cut back, 2 bases at V and 0 bases at J, with 5 bases in the middle. This CDR3 has 15 residues. DNA for the CDR3: TGTGCCAGCAGTTACACTTCCTCTGGGGCCAACGTCCTGACTTTC. Amino acid sequence: CASSYTSSGANVLTF.

This clonotype was observed a few times. The chain combines TRBV7-9 with TRBJ2-7; D is ambiguous. Trimming removed 0 bases at V and 7 bases at J, with 10 bases between. The CDR3 loop spans 13 amino acids. Germline V CDR1 and CDR2: SEHNR, FQNEAQ (reference sequence). This CDR3 is CASSLAPRVEQYF. CDR3 nucleotide sequence: TGTGCCAGCAGCTTAGCCCCTCGGGTTGAGCAGTACTTC.

This clonotype was counted between two and nine times. V and J are TRBV19 and TRBJ2-7; weak D call: TRBD1 (6 bases). Trimming took 3 bases from V and 3 from J, leaving 15 bases between them. This CDR3 comprises 15 residues. The germline V gene has CDR1 LNHDA and CDR2 SQIVND (reference sequence). The CDR3 nucleotides read TGTGCCAGTAGTATCATGGGGCAGGGGAACTACGAGCAGTACTTC. Its translation: CASSIMGQGNYEQYF.

This clonotype was counted many times. CDR3 residues: CASSISGRAGEQYF. CDR3 coding DNA: TGCGCCAGCAGCATCAGCGGGAGGGCCGGAGAGCAGTACTTC. This chain joins TRBV5-1 and TRBJ2-7, with 10 bases aligning to TRBD2. V shed 4 bases, J shed 7 bases, and the junction held 8 bases outside the gene matches. Germline CDR1 reads SGHRS; CDR2 reads YFSETQ. The CDR3 extends over 14 amino acids.

This clonotype occurred a few times. CDR3 nucleotide sequence: TGCAGTGCTAGACAGGGGAGGGGAAACACCATATATTTT. This translates into CSARQGRGNTIYF. This chain links TRBV20-1 with TRBJ1-3; maybe TRBD1 (6 bases). The CDR3 is 13 amino acids. CDR1 and CDR2 (germline): DFQATT, SNEGSKA (reference sequence). V dropped 2 bases and J dropped 4 bases, with 9 bases sitting between them.

This clonotype appeared many times. The genes are TRBV5-1 and TRBJ2-3; TRBD1 aligns across 8 bases. Looked up from germline, CDR1 is SGHRS and CDR2 is YFSETQ. V shed 4 bases and J 1 base; nucleotides not matched to a gene: 2. The CDR3 totals 14 residues. The CDR3: CASSAGQGTDTQYF. The CDR3 DNA is TGCGCCAGCAGCGCGGGACAGGGCACAGATACGCAGTATTTT.

The chain uses TRBV19 and TRBJ2-7; 9 bases are shared with TRBD2. CDR3 length: 16 residues. Looked up from germline, CDR1 is LNHDA and CDR2 is SQIVND (reference sequence). J gave up 5 bases and V 6 bases, and 14 bases lay outside the gene matches. In nucleotides, the CDR3 is TGTGCCAGTAGGAGAGGTAGAGCGGGAGGAGATGACGAGCAGTACTTC. It translates to CASRRGRAGGDDEQYF.

J is TRBJ2-7 and V is TRBV20-1; TRBD2 agrees at 10 bases. The CDR3 sequence is 15 residues long. Germline V lookup: CDR1 DFQATT, CDR2 SNEGSKA (reference sequence). After removal of 5 bases from V and 7 bases from J, the junction contained 14 bases not matched to a gene. In DNA, the CDR3 is TGCAGTGCTCTCGCTACTAGCGGGATGGTAGGGGAGCAGTACTTC. Encoded protein: CSALATSGMVGEQYF.

There are a few counts of this clonotype. The V gene is TRBV27, the J gene TRBJ1-5, with 9 bases aligning to TRBD1. In germline, CDR1 is MNHEY, CDR2 SMNVEV (reference sequence). This CDR3 has 13 amino acids. J was trimmed by 6 bases and V by 8 bases; bases with no gene match: 5. CDR3 sequence reads: CASGQGPGQPQHF. The DNA of the CDR3 is TGTGCCAGCGGACAGGGGCCTGGTCAGCCCCAGCATTTT.